The sample holds a few counts of the clone carrying this T cell receptor beta chain. Its antigen is unidentified. The data were taken from a study of blood T cells in healthy people across ages. Researchers report isolating at least 6 million PBMCs per sample. The CDR3 covers 13 residues. Trimming at V came to 4 bases and at J to 4 bases, leaving 3 bases not matched to a gene. Germline CDR1 reads SQVTM; CDR2 reads ANQGSEA. General study results and limits: Unsorted PBMC material precluded a definitive naive versus antigen-experienced comparison. The recorded TCR beta diversity per million T cells decreased in a roughly linear manner with age.

Combining a sample-barcoded 5' primer with a J-beta primer mix, a second PCR ran for 7 to 11 cycles. TCRdb itself ran the 5' RACE reads through MiXCR, one entry per CDR3 protein. This table has fewer than 700,000 distinct CDR3 sequences, around 43% appearing once. V and J are TRBV29-1 and TRBJ2-5; 10 positions agree with TRBD2. Sequenced material: blood. The receptor was derived from a man aged 80 or over in good health. The chain's CDR3 is CSVVASGRETQYF. Here the CDR3 DNA reads TGCAGCGTTGTTGCTAGCGGGAGAGAGACCCAGTACTTC.